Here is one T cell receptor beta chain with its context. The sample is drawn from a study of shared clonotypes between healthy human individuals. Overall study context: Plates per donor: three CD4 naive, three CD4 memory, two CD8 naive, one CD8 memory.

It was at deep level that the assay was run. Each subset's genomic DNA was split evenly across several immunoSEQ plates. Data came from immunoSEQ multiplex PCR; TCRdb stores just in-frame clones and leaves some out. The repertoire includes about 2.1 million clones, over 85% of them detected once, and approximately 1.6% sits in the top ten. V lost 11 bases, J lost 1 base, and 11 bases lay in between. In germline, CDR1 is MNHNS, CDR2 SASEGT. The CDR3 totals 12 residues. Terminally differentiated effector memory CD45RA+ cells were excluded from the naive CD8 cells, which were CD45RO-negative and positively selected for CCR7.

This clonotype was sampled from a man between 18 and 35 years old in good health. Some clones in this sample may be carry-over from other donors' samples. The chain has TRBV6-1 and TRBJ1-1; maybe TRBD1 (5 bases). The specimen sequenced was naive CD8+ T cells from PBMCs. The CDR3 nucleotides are TGTGCCGAATCGGGGGGGAACACTGAAGCTTTCTTT. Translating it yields CAESGGNTEAFF.